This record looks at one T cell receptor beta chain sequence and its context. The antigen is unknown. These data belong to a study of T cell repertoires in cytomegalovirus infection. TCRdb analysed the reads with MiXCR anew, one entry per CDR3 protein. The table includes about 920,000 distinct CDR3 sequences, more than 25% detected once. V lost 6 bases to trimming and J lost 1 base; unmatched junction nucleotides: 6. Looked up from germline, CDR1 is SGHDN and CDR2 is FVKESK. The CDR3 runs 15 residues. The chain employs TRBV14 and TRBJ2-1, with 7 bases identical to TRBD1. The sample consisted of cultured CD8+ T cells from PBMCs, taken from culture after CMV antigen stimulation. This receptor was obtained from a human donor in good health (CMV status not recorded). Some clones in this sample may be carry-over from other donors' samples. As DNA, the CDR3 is TGTGCCAGCAGATCCGGGACAGCGTCCTACAATGAGCAGTTCTTC. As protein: CASRSGTASYNEQFF.